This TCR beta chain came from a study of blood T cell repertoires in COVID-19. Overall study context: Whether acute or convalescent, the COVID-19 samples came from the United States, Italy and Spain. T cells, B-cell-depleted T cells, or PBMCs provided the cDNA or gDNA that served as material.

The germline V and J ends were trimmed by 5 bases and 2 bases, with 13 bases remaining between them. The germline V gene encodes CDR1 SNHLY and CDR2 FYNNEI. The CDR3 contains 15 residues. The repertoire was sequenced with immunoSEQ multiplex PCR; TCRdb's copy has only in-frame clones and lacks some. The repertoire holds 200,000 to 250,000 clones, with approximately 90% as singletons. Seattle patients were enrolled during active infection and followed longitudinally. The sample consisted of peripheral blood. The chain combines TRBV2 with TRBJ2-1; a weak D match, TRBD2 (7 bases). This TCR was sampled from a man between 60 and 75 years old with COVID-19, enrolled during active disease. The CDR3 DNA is TGTGCCAGCAGTTCACAGGGAGGGCCCTACAATGAGCAGTTCTTC. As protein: CASSSQGGPYNEQFF.